This T cell receptor (beta chain) originates from a study of T cells in Graves' hyperthyroidism and ophthalmopathy. At least ten counts were recorded for this clonotype. What it recognizes is unknown. Study-wide points: Model-based prediction identified ophthalmopathy a median about 7 months prior to its onset.

The CDR3 is made up of 16 amino acids. Germline CDR1 MNHNS, CDR2 SASEGT. V dropped 3 bases and J dropped 2; count of bases not matched to a gene: 8. The CDR3 regions of TCR beta were amplified from RNA transcripts. First-round RT-PCR of the TCR CDR3 relied on the HTBI primer set. TCRdb itself ran the multiplex PCR reads through MiXCR, one entry per CDR3 protein. Of approximately 620,000 distinct CDR3 sequences listed, around 13% were seen once; the top ten hold about 5.8%. Diagnoses were made from clinical symptoms, serum measures (thyroxine and TRAb), thyroid ultrasound and orbital computed tomography. When hyperthyroidism was first diagnosed, the blood sample was taken, preceding any ophthalmopathy symptoms. Isolation of PBMCs was performed on about 10 ml fresh peripheral blood.

The sequence came from a woman between 25 and 40 years old with Graves' hyperthyroidism that later progressed to Graves' ophthalmopathy. The chain has TRBV6-1 and TRBJ2-7; 9 bases agree with TRBD2. Input material: blood. The CDR3 DNA follows: TGTGCCAGCAGTGATCCGAAGCGGGAGGCCCCCTACGAGCAGTACTTC. It encodes CASSDPKREAPYEQYF.